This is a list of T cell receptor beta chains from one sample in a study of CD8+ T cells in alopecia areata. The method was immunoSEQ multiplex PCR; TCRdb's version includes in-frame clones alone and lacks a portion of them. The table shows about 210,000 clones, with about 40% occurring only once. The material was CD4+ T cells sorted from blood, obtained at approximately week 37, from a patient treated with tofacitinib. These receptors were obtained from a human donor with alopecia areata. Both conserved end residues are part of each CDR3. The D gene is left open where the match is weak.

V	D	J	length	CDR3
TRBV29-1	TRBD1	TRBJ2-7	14	CSVVGGRSSYEQYF
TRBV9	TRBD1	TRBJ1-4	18	CASSVSTPGQATNEKLFF
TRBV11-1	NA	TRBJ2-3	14	CASSAWVGTDTQYF
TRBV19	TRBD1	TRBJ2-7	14	CASNLRTGKDEQYF
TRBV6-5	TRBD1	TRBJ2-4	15	CASSRGQKAKNIQYF
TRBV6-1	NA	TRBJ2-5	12	CASSSSGETQYF
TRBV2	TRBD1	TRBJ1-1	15	CASRKGAQGYTEAFF
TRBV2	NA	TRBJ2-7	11	CASSQGGRQYF
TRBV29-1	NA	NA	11	CSAGGPYEQYF
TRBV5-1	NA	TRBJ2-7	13	CASSLGHSYEQYF
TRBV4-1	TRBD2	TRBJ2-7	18	CASSQDKGLAGVLYEQYF
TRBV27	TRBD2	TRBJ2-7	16	CASSLRALAGGPEQYF
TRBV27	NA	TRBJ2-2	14	CASSPQGFTGELFF
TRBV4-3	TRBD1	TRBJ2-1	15	CASSPSPDRGNEQFF
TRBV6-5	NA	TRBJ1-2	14	CASSYREGVYGYTF
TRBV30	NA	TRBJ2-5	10	CAWGEIAQYF
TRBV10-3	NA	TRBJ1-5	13	CAIPDDRGQPQHF
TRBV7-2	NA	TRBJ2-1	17	CASSLVLRRDVLGEQFF
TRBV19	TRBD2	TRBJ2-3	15	CASSITLGRADTQYF
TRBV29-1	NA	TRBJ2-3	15	CSVTGGRSSTDTQYF
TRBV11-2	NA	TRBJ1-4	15	CASSLQGRGYEKLFF
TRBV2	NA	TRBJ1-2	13	CASSVEGNYGYTF
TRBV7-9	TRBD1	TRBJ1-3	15	CASSYSTGPGNTIYF
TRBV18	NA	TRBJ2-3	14	CASSPASRTDTQYF
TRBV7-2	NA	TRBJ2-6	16	CASSLRTVSGANVLTF
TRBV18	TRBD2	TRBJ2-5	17	CASSPPREGPLKETQYF
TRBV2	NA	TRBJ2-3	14	CASSADRGTDTQYF
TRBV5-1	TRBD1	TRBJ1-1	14	CASSNRGGSTEAFF
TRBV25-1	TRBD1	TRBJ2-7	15	CASSDVGQGAREQYF